These 28 T cell receptor beta chains were all obtained from the same sample, sequenced in a study of B cell selection in AIRE deficiency. The protocol was immunoSEQ multiplex PCR, while the TCRdb copy is restricted to in-frame clones and leaves out a portion. Among about 26,000 clones, around 92% were seen once, and the ten largest hold around 1.2%. The regulatory T cell sort gate was CD4+CD25hiCD127low/negative. The specimen sequenced was CD4+CD25+ Tregs sorted from PBMCs. These receptor sequences come from a human donor in good health.

The chain employs TRBV19 and TRBJ1-1; 10 nucleotides line up with TRBD1. Per the germline V gene, CDR1 is LNHDA and CDR2 is SQIVND (reference sequence). CDR3 size: 16 residues. The V gene end was trimmed by 9 bases and the J gene end by 5 bases; junction bases not matched to a gene: 15. The CDR3 reads CASRAMTGGGWTEAFF. In DNA, the CDR3 is TGTGCCAGCAGGGCAATGACAGGGGGCGGTTGGACTGAAGCTTTCTTT.

This clone has a single count. The chain couples TRBV7-2 to TRBJ1-2; the D gene is possibly TRBD1 (5 bases). Germline CDR1 reads SGHTA; CDR2 reads FQGNSA. The CDR3 extends over 13 amino acids. Trimming pared 5 bases from V and 4 bases from J, leaving 11 bases between. CDR3 protein: CASSLLGTYGYTF. The CDR3, as DNA: TGTGCCAGCAGCCTTTTAGGGACCTATGGCTACACCTTC.

The chain uses TRBV5-1 and TRBJ1-2, with a tentative D call TRBD1 (5 bases). Trimming shortened V by 1 base and J by 4 bases, and 8 bases separated the two germline ends. CDR1 is SGHRS and CDR2 is YFSETQ in the germline V gene. The CDR3 has 13 residues. CDR3 sequence: CASSLRQGYGYTF. The DNA for the CDR3 is TGCGCCAGCAGCTTGAGGCAGGGCTATGGCTACACCTTC.

The chain recombines TRBV28 with TRBJ2-3; tentatively, D is TRBD1 or TRBD2 (5 bases each). V was clipped by 4 bases and J by 4 bases, with 15 bases between them. CDR1 is MDHEN and CDR2 is SYDVKM in the germline V gene. The CDR3 loop spans 15 amino acids. CDR3 protein: CASSSAGLRADTQYF. The CDR3 bases are TGTGCCAGCAGTTCGGCAGGGCTGAGGGCAGATACGCAGTATTTT.

This clone has only one observation. This rearrangement joins TRBV6-5 to TRBJ1-2; 7 nucleotides match TRBD1. This CDR3 has 15 amino acids. Trimming removed 5 bases from V and 4 bases from J; junction bases left unmatched: 10. The germline V gene has CDR1 MNHEY and CDR2 SVGAGI. DNA for the CDR3: TGTGCCAGCAGTATGACGACAGGGCTTCGCTATGGCTACACCTTC. Encoded protein: CASSMTTGLRYGYTF.

This chain joins TRBV10-1 and TRBJ1-1; D is undetermined. This CDR3 comprises 13 residues. Germline V lookup: CDR1 WNHNN, CDR2 SYGVQD (reference sequence). V gave up 3 bases and J gave up 1 base, with 6 bases separating them. The CDR3 here is CASSEAANTEAFF. The CDR3 DNA follows: TGCGCCAGCAGTGAAGCAGCGAACACTGAAGCTTTCTTT.

The gene calls are TRBV10-3 and TRBJ1-1; 7 bases are shared with TRBD1. CDR3 length: 15 amino acids. Germline loops: CDR1 ENHRY, CDR2 SYGVKD. The junction had 8 bases not matched to a gene; V was cut back by 4 bases and J by 3 bases. CDR3 sequence (DNA): TGTGCCATCAGTGGATGGGGCAGGGGGGACACTGAAGCTTTCTTT. Translating gives CAISGWGRGDTEAFF.

CDR3 nucleotide sequence: TGTGCCAGCTCACCTGAAATCCCCTACTACGAGCAGTACTTC. Translated, it gives CASSPEIPYYEQYF. The rearrangement joins TRBV18 to TRBJ2-7; D gene uncertain. V was trimmed by 3 bases and J by 3 bases, leaving 12 bases between them. The CDR3 has 14 amino acids. Germline V CDR1 and CDR2: KGHSH, LQKENI.

V is TRBV6-6 and J is TRBJ1-5; the match to TRBD1 covers 7 bases. With V trimmed by 2 bases and J by 7 bases, 5 bases remained unmatched. CDR1 and CDR2 from the germline V gene are MNHNY and SVGAGI (reference sequence). The CDR3 runs to 14 residues. The CDR3 here is CASSYRGLGQPQHF. CDR3 sequence (DNA): TGTGCCAGCAGTTACAGGGGGCTGGGGCAGCCCCAGCATTTT.

The rearrangement links TRBV21-1 to TRBJ2-1. TRBV21-1 is a pseudogene. CDR3 length: 15 amino acids. CDR3 sequence reads: CASSKAGQNYNEQFF. The CDR3 nucleotides read TGTGCCAGCAGCAAAGCAGGCCAGAACTACAATGAGCAGTTCTTC.

This clone was detected only once. This sequence joins TRBV9 and TRBJ2-7; 7 positions match TRBD2. CDR3 length equals 14 residues. V shed 3 bases and J 2 bases; nucleotides not matched to a gene: 5. Germline loops: CDR1 SGDLS, CDR2 YYNGEE. The CDR3 sequence is CASSAASGAYEQYF. CDR3 nucleotides: TGTGCCAGCAGCGCGGCTAGCGGAGCCTACGAGCAGTACTTC.

The J gene is TRBJ2-7, the V gene TRBV2; maybe TRBD1 (5 bases). Per the germline V gene, CDR1 is SNHLY and CDR2 is FYNNEI. The CDR3 length is 12 residues. V lost 5 bases, J lost 3 bases, and 8 bases lay in between. The CDR3 protein is CASSWTFYEQYF. CDR3 coding DNA: TGTGCCAGCAGTTGGACATTCTACGAGCAGTACTTC. Combining the CDR3 with reference TRBV2 and TRBJ2-7 gives the whole variable domain EPEVTQTPSHQVTQMGQEVILRCVPISNHLYFYWYRQILGQKVEFLVSFYNNEISEKSEIFDDQFSVERPDGSNFTLKIRSTKLEDSAMYFCASSWTFYEQYFGPGTRLTVT.

V is TRBV27 and J is TRBJ1-6, with 8 bases that match TRBD1. The CDR3 contains 18 residues. CDR1 is MNHEY, CDR2 SMNVEV, per germline (reference sequence). After removal of 3 bases from V and 0 bases from J, the junction contained 7 bases not matched to a gene. The CDR3 loop reads CASSFGGQESSYNSPLHF. The CDR3 DNA reads as TGTGCCAGCAGTTTCGGGGGACAGGAGAGCTCCTATAATTCACCCCTCCACTTT.

The V call is TRBV9, the J call TRBJ2-4; D might be TRBD1 or TRBD2, each matching 5 bases. The CDR3 covers 15 residues. Trimming pared 0 bases from V and 0 bases from J, leaving 7 bases between. Looked up from germline, CDR1 is SGDLS and CDR2 is YYNGEE. CDR3 in amino acids: CASSVGGTAKNIQYF. Written as DNA, the CDR3 is TGTGCCAGCAGCGTAGGGGGGACAGCCAAAAACATTCAGTACTTC. The whole variable domain, filled in from reference TRBV9 and TRBJ2-4, reads DSGVTQTPKHLITATGQRVTLRCSPRSGDLSVYWYQQSLDQGLQFLIQYYNGEERAKGNILERFSAQQFPDLHSELNLSSLELGDSALYFCASSVGGTAKNIQYFGAGTRLSVL.

The chain is built from TRBV7-2 and TRBJ2-4, with D possibly being TRBD2 (6 bases). The V and J ends lost 4 bases and 4 bases respectively, with 11 bases between them. This CDR3 is 14 amino acids long. CDR1 and CDR2 (germline): SGHTA, FQGNSA. The CDR3 loop is CASSSDGGKNIQYF. In DNA form, the CDR3 reads TGTGCCAGCAGCTCGGACGGGGGAAAAAACATTCAGTACTTC. The variable domain in full, with the rest retrieved from reference TRBV7-2 and TRBJ2-4, is GAGVSQSPSNKVTEKGKDVELRCDPISGHTALYWYRQSLGQGLEFLIYFQGNSAPDKSGLPSDRFSAERTGGSVSTLTIQRTQQEDSAVYLCASSSDGGKNIQYFGAGTRLSVL.

V and J are TRBV7-9 and TRBJ2-3; 11 positions match TRBD2. V was pared by 7 bases and J by 4 bases, with 7 bases of the junction left unmatched. Germline CDR1 SEHNR, CDR2 FQNEAQ (reference sequence). The CDR3 has 15 amino acids. CDR3 region: CASTSFSGGADTQYF. CDR3 nucleotides: TGTGCCAGCACCTCTTTTAGCGGGGGGGCAGATACGCAGTATTTT.

The chain carries TRBV10-2 and TRBJ2-7, with 8 bases identical to TRBD1. The CDR3 extends over 11 amino acids. The V gene end was trimmed by 8 bases and the J gene end by 5 bases; junction bases not matched to a gene: 2. Germline CDR1 WSHSY, CDR2 SAAADI. DNA for the CDR3: TGCGCCAGCCGACAGGGGAACGAGCAGTACTTC. Protein product: CASRQGNEQYF.

This chain links TRBV5-1 with TRBJ1-2, with D uncertain. V shed 0 bases and J shed 5 bases, with 11 bases lying between them. Germline V CDR1 and CDR2: SGHRS, YFSETQ. The length of the CDR3 is 14 residues. CDR3 sequence: CASSLEDWGYGYTF. The CDR3 coding sequence is TGCGCCAGCAGCTTGGAGGACTGGGGATATGGCTACACCTTC.

V and J are TRBV27 and TRBJ1-2; possible D gene TRBD1, 5 bases. Trimming removed 7 bases from V and 4 bases from J, with 16 bases in between. The germline gives CDR1 MNHEY, CDR2 SMNVEV (reference sequence). The CDR3 consists of 14 residues. The CDR3 bases are TGTGCCAGCACGACAGCGGCGGGAGTCTATGGCTACACCTTC. It is translated as CASTTAAGVYGYTF.

V gene TRBV5-1 combines with J gene TRBJ1-2, with D possibly TRBD1 on 5 matching bases. Germline CDR1 and CDR2: SGHRS and YFSETQ. Deletions cut 0 bases from V and 4 bases from J, with 19 bases between. The CDR3 length is 17 residues. The CDR3 sequence: CASSLGPSGFMGYGYTF. CDR3 sequence (DNA): TGCGCCAGCAGCTTGGGCCCTTCAGGGTTTATGGGCTATGGCTACACCTTC.

The count of this clone is one. The chain employs TRBV2 and TRBJ2-7; D is ambiguous. Trimming removed 2 bases at V and 2 bases at J, with 4 bases between. Germline-derived CDR1 and CDR2 are SNHLY and FYNNEI. The length of the CDR3 is 12 residues. The CDR3: CASSELTYEQYF. In DNA, the CDR3 is TGTGCCAGCAGTGAACTAACCTACGAGCAGTACTTC.

This chain uses TRBV13 with TRBJ2-2, with 10 positions matching TRBD1. J lost 5 bases, V lost 3 bases, and 9 bases had no gene match. Germline CDR1 PRHDT, CDR2 FYEKMQ (reference sequence). This CDR3 is built from 17 residues. This chain's CDR3 is CASSFHPSGQGTGELFF. Written as DNA, the CDR3 is TGTGCCAGCAGCTTCCACCCCTCGGGACAGGGGACCGGGGAGCTGTTTTTT.

This rearrangement joins TRBV5-1 to TRBJ2-2; no definite D call. Trimming took 0 bases from V and 6 from J, leaving 12 bases between them. The V gene's germline CDR1 is SGHRS and CDR2 YFSETQ. The CDR3 extends over 15 amino acids. CDR3 region: CASSLDPSAPGELFF. In DNA, the CDR3 is TGCGCCAGCAGCTTGGACCCCTCCGCCCCCGGGGAGCTGTTTTTT.

This sequence joins TRBV6-1 and TRBJ2-5, with D uncertain. Germline V gives CDR1 MNHNS, CDR2 SASEGT. The CDR3 consists of 11 residues. Between the trimmed V and J ends, which lost 4 bases and 1 base, there was a span of 1 base. The CDR3 nucleotides are TGTGCCAGCAGTGCCCAAGAGACCCAGTACTTC. Protein: CASSAQETQYF.

The rearrangement uses TRBV2 and TRBJ1-5, with no clear D. Germline V lookup: CDR1 SNHLY, CDR2 FYNNEI. This CDR3 contains 16 residues. V was clipped by 5 bases and J by 0 bases, with 14 bases between them. The CDR3 nucleotides read TGTGCCAGCAGTCCTTGGACGGCACATAGCAATCAGCCCCAGCATTTT. As protein: CASSPWTAHSNQPQHF.

The rearrangement links TRBV5-1 to TRBJ2-7; TRBD2 might be the D (6 bases). Between the trimmed V and J ends, which lost 2 bases and 2 bases, there was a span of 11 bases. CDR1 is SGHRS, CDR2 YFSETQ, per germline. The CDR3 is 14 amino acids. The CDR3 region has the DNA TGCGCCAGCAGCTTCGGGGGATCCACCTACGAGCAGTACTTC. It encodes CASSFGGSTYEQYF.

The chain recombines TRBV10-3 with TRBJ2-3, with 9 nucleotides matching TRBD1. CDR1 is ENHRY, CDR2 SYGVKD, per germline. This CDR3 is built from 16 residues. J gave up 2 bases and V 7 bases, and 10 bases lay outside the gene matches. The CDR3 protein is CAIMPSGTGITDTQYF. The CDR3 nucleotides are TGTGCCATCATGCCCTCCGGGACAGGGATCACAGATACGCAGTATTTT.

The chain recombines TRBV30 with TRBJ1-2, with D possibly being TRBD1 (5 bases). In germline, CDR1 is GTSNPN, CDR2 SVGIG (reference sequence). Trimming pared 5 bases from V and 2 bases from J, leaving 9 bases between. The CDR3 has 12 residues. This CDR3 is CAWAPGNYGYTF. In DNA form, the CDR3 reads TGTGCCTGGGCCCCAGGGAACTATGGCTACACCTTC.